A selection of T cell receptor beta chains follows, all from one sample in a study of early T cells in non-severe SARS-CoV-2 infection. TCRdb called the 5' RACE reads again in MiXCR, with one record for every CDR3 protein. Of 55,000 to 70,000 distinct CDR3 sequences in the sample, more than 10% were seen once. The specimen comprised whole blood, sampled at baseline. These receptors all stem from an adult who was a healthcare worker with PCR-confirmed SARS-CoV-2 infection or an uninfected control (not recorded which). The donor label of this sample is uncertain. The CDR3 runs from the conserved cysteine through the conserved F or W. The D gene is left open where the match is weak. Not all rows give a size; the values are once, few, many and, for expanded clones, a class.

j_call v_call d_call clone_size cdr3_aa cdr3_nt
TRBJ1-2 TRBV5-4 NA few CASSRIFGDGYTF TGTGCCAGCAGCCGTATTTTTGGGGATGGCTACACCTTC
TRBJ2-3 TRBV5-1 NA few CASSLVQGGTDTQYF TGCGCCAGCAGCTTGGTTCAGGGTGGCACAGATACGCAGTATTTT
TRBJ1-6 TRBV7-8 NA few CASSFNPLGNSPLHF TGTGCCAGCAGCTTTAACCCTCTCGGGAATTCACCCCTCCACTTT
TRBJ1-6 TRBV5-5 NA many CASCLRPGYNSPLHF TGTGCCAGCTGTCTTCGGCCAGGCTATAATTCACCCCTCCACTTT
TRBJ2-3 TRBV24-1 NA many CATSDLGSSTDTQYF TGTGCCACCAGTGACCTTGGATCTAGCACAGATACGCAGTATTTT
TRBJ1-1 TRBV5-6 NA NA CASSLVDHEAFF TGTGCCAGCAGCTTGGTAGACCACGAAGCTTTCTTT
TRBJ1-4 TRBV7-2 NA many CASSLARAGSPEKLFF TGTGCCAGCAGCTTAGCGCGGGCGGGGAGTCCCGAAAAACTGTTTTTT
TRBJ2-5 TRBV5-1 NA few CASSFFLGETQYF TGCGCCAGCAGCTTTTTCCTCGGGGAGACCCAGTACTTC
TRBJ2-1 TRBV11-2 TRBD1 NA CASSFGQGASYEQFF TGTGCCAGCAGCTTCGGACAGGGGGCGAGCTATGAGCAGTTCTTC
TRBJ1-3 TRBV3-1 NA many CASSQEYRAGSLEPVNTIYF TGTGCCAGCAGCCAAGAATATCGCGCCGGATCTCTTGAACCGGTAAACACCATATATTTT
TRBJ1-2 TRBV5-5 NA NA CASTGTPTNYGYTF TGTGCCAGCACAGGGACACCTACTAACTATGGCTACACCTTC
TRBJ2-5 TRBV18 NA few CASSPSVQETQYF TGTGCCAGCTCACCAAGCGTCCAAGAGACCCAGTACTTC
TRBJ1-6 TRBV30 TRBD1 many CAWSGQGYSPLHF TGTGCCTGGAGTGGACAGGGGTACTCACCCCTCCACTTT
TRBJ1-1 TRBV6-1 NA NA CASMGQRPKNTEAFF TGTGCCAGCATGGGGCAGCGCCCAAAGAACACTGAAGCTTTCTTT
TRBJ1-2 TRBV20-1 TRBD1 NA CSAKSKRGRDYGYTF TGCAGTGCTAAAAGCAAAAGGGGGCGCGACTATGGCTACACCTTC
TRBJ1-4 TRBV25-1 NA NA CASSVSEKLFF TGTGCCAGCAGTGTGAGTGAAAAACTGTTTTTT
TRBJ1-1 TRBV7-9 NA few CASSLASVATMNTEAFF TGTGCCAGCAGCTTAGCGTCAGTAGCCACTATGAACACTGAAGCTTTCTTT
TRBJ2-3 TRBV7-8 TRBD2 few CASSNPLVGAGEGTDTQYF TGTGCCAGCAGCAACCCTCTGGTTGGGGCGGGGGAAGGCACAGATACGCAGTATTTT
TRBJ2-3 TRBV27 NA NA CASSWAGARSTDTQYF TGTGCCAGCAGTTGGGCTGGAGCGCGTAGCACAGATACGCAGTATTTT
TRBJ1-1 TRBV4-1 NA NA CASSQALGNTEAFF TGCGCCAGCAGCCAAGCCTTAGGGAACACTGAAGCTTTCTTT
TRBJ1-3 TRBV11-2 NA NA CASKGDSGNTIYF TGTGCCAGCAAGGGAGACTCTGGAAACACCATATATTTT
TRBJ2-5 TRBV20-1 TRBD2 many CSARVSTSGAKETQYF TGCAGTGCTAGAGTGTCGACTAGCGGGGCAAAAGAGACCCAGTACTTC
TRBJ1-1 TRBV11-2 NA NA CASSLVSGVSTEAFF TGTGCCAGCAGCTTAGTATCAGGGGTGAGCACTGAAGCTTTCTTT
TRBJ2-4 TRBV30 TRBD2 NA CAWSGTSKNIQYF TGTGCCTGGAGTGGGACTAGCAAAAACATTCAGTACTTC
TRBJ1-1 TRBV30 NA NA CAWSVVPNTEAFF TGTGCCTGGAGTGTGGTCCCGAACACTGAAGCTTTCTTT
TRBJ2-3 TRBV29-1 NA few CSAQSWGADTDTQYF TGCAGCGCCCAAAGTTGGGGGGCGGACACAGATACGCAGTATTTT
TRBJ2-5 TRBV4-1 NA NA CASSQDILGKETQYF TGCGCCAGCAGCCAAGATATACTCGGGAAAGAGACCCAGTACTTC
TRBJ2-6 TRBV4-1 NA many CASSLTGSGANVLTF TGCGCCAGCAGCCTCACAGGGTCTGGGGCCAACGTCCTGACTTTC
TRBJ2-1 TRBV7-2 TRBD1 medium-sized CASSLGGTGNEQFF TGTGCCAGCAGCTTAGGGGGGACAGGGAATGAGCAGTTCTTC